This T cell receptor beta chain was obtained from a study of T cell changes during pregnancy in multiple sclerosis. The sample holds one count of this clone. Sequencing was performed with immunoSEQ multiplex PCR; in TCRdb, only in-frame clones are kept and a portion is missing. The profile shows 60,000 to 70,000 clones, about 90% of them singletons. The CDR3 sequence is 15 residues long. Germline CDR1 is WNHNN and CDR2 is SYGVQD (reference sequence). The J segment lost 8 bases and the V segment lost 6 bases, leaving 10 bases of the junction unmatched. The sequence was collected from a female donor in good health, enrolled as a control in a pregnancy study. The chain joins TRBV10-1 to TRBJ2-3; 11 bases agree with TRBD2. Sequenced material: peripheral blood, taken in the second trimester of pregnancy. The CDR3 bases are TGCGCCAGCAGGGCGACTAGCGGGGAGGTCTGTACGCAGTATTTT. Translation gives CASRATSGEVCTQYF.